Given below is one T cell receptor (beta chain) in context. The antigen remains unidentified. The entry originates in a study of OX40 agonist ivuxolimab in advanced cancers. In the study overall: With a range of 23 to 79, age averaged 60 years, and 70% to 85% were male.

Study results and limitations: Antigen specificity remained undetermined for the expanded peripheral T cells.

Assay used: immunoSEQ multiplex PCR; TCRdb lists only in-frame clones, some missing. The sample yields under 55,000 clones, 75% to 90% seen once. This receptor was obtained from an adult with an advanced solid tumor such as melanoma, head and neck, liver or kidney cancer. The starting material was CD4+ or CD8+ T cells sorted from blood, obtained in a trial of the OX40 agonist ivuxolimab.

The CDR3 DNA sequence: TGTGCCAGCAGCTTAAGCAGCTTGGGGACTGAAGCTTTCTTT. Translating it yields CASSLSSLGTEAFF. The rearrangement joins TRBV7-6 to TRBJ1-1; D not resolved. The V end lost 2 bases, the J end lost 5 bases, and 12 bases lay between the germline ends. Per germline, CDR1 SGHVS and CDR2 FNYEAQ. The CDR3 has 14 residues.